One and the same sample provided the 14 T cell receptor beta chains below, sequenced in a study of T cell repertoires in aging, cancer and after chemotherapy. The template was genomic DNA from peripheral blood, not RNA. A mixed TRB-A/B primer pool amplified rearranged TRB by multiplex touch-down PCR. TCRdb independently ran MiXCR on the multiplex PCR reads; one entry per CDR3 protein. The table has roughly 3,000 distinct CDR3 sequences, 30% seen once. Sequencing input: blood. The receptors originated from a human donor in good health.

This clonotype is medium-sized within its sample. V gene TRBV7-3 combines with J gene TRBJ2-1, with TRBD2 matching over 13 bases. Germline V lookup: CDR1 SGHTA, CDR2 FQGTGA. The CDR3 covers 16 residues. Trimming at V came to 5 bases and at J to 7 bases, leaving 8 bases not matched to a gene. The CDR3: CASSLWTSGRSNEQFF. Written as DNA, the CDR3 is TGTGCCAGCAGCCTGTGGACTAGCGGGAGATCAAATGAGCAGTTCTTC.

By share of the sample, this clonotype is large. This rearrangement joins TRBV7-2 to TRBJ2-1, with 8 bases lining up with TRBD2. Germline V gene sequence: CDR1 SGHTA, CDR2 FQGNSA. With V trimmed by 1 base and J by 4 bases, 6 bases remained unmatched. The CDR3 totals 16 residues. The CDR3 DNA follows: TGTGCCAGCAGCTTAGTCGGGTCTAGCGGGTACAATGAGCAGTTCTTC. Residues: CASSLVGSSGYNEQFF.

The V and J genes are TRBV9 and TRBJ2-3, with 9 positions matching TRBD2. The germline gives CDR1 SGDLS, CDR2 YYNGEE. V shed 4 bases and J 8 bases; nucleotides not matched to a gene: 23. The CDR3 contains 19 residues. The CDR3 bases are TGTGCCAGCAGCCCCCCGGCTAGCGGGACCCTCCCCAGATCGGGTACGCAGTATTTT. Translating it yields CASSPPASGTLPRSGTQYF. Supplemented by reference TRBV9 and TRBJ2-3, the full variable domain reads DSGVTQTPKHLITATGQRVTLRCSPRSGDLSVYWYQQSLDQGLQFLIQYYNGEERAKGNILERFSAQQFPDLHSELNLSSLELGDSALYFCASSPPASGTLPRSGTQYFGPGTRLTVL.

There are a few counts of this clonotype. The chain uses TRBV24-1 and TRBJ2-2; 9 bases map to TRBD1. V lost 3 bases, J lost 1 base, and 2 bases stayed unmatched. Germline assignment: CDR1 KGHDR and CDR2 SFDVKD. CDR3 length: 16 amino acids. The DNA for the CDR3 is TGTGCCACCAGTGATCCGGACAGGGGGAACACCGGGGAGCTGTTTTTT. It yields the protein CATSDPDRGNTGELFF.

The V and J genes are TRBV12-3 or TRBV12-4 and TRBJ2-2; 7 bases are shared with TRBD2. V gave up 7 bases and J gave up 3 bases; unmatched junction bases: 11. The CDR3 is 16 residues long. The CDR3 here is CASIWGLAEYTGELFF. CDR3 sequence (DNA): TGTGCCAGCATCTGGGGCCTAGCGGAATACACCGGGGAGCTGTTTTTT.

This chain links TRBV28 with TRBJ2-7, with D perhaps matching TRBD1 (5 bases). V lost 6 bases and J 7 bases, leaving 16 bases between the germline ends. The V gene's germline CDR1 is MDHEN and CDR2 SYDVKM. This CDR3 spans 13 amino acids. CDR3 bases: TGTGCCAGCAGAGACAGTACCACTACGGAGCAGTACTTC. It codes for CASRDSTTTEQYF.

By frequency in the sample, this clonotype is medium-sized. V and J are TRBV11-2 and TRBJ1-6; perhaps TRBD1 as D (5 bases). The CDR3 loop spans 17 amino acids. The germline CDR1 and CDR2 sequences are SGHAT and FQNNGV. V lost 5 bases and J 0 bases, leaving 14 bases between the germline ends. As DNA, the CDR3 is TGTGCCAGCAGCAAGGGGCAAGGAAGCTCCTATAATTCACCCCTCCACTTT. Its protein is CASSKGQGSSYNSPLHF.

This sequence joins TRBV7-3 and TRBJ1-2, with D unresolved. Trimming took off 5 bases at V and 0 bases at J, with 10 bases between the two ends. This CDR3 region has 14 residues. Germline-derived CDR1 and CDR2 are SGHTA and FQGTGA. The CDR3 sequence is CASSMPGSNYGYTF. As DNA, the CDR3 is TGTGCCAGCAGCATGCCCGGGTCTAACTATGGCTACACCTTC.

Remarks on this clonotype: At one of its ends the junction is not consistent with the germline gene, which may arise from a read error. V and J are TRBV11-3 and TRBJ2-2; D is ambiguous. The CDR3 has 16 residues. Per germline, CDR1 SGHNT and CDR2 YENEEA. CDR3: CASSHSASRNTRELFF. In nucleotides, the CDR3 is TGTGCCAGCAGCCATTCTGCCTCTCGTAACACCAGGGAGCTGTTTTTT.

The rearrangement links TRBV6-5 to TRBJ2-1; 11 nucleotides agree with TRBD1. CDR1 and CDR2 (germline): MNHEY, SVGAGI. The J segment lost 6 bases and the V segment lost 6 bases, leaving 4 bases of the junction unmatched. CDR3 length: 14 residues. The chain's CDR3 is CASSPGTGGNEQFF. The DNA for the CDR3 is TGTGCCAGCAGCCCCGGGACAGGGGGCAATGAGCAGTTCTTC.

A word on this clonotype: Just one base apart from a much larger clone, this may be a read error. V usage is TRBV5-1 and J usage is TRBJ2-7; the match to TRBD1 covers 9 bases. Per germline, CDR1 SGHRS and CDR2 YFSETQ. With 5 bases clipped from V and 12 bases from J, the junction kept 15 bases outside the gene matches. The CDR3 is made up of 14 amino acids. The chain's CDR3 is CASRASGTGSSRYF. The CDR3 DNA follows: TGCGCCAGCAGGGCATCCGGGACAGGGTCATCGCGGTACTTC.

The chain carries TRBV20-1 and TRBJ2-3; D remains ambiguous. The CDR3 contains 12 residues. Germline V gene sequence: CDR1 DFQATT, CDR2 SNEGSKA (reference sequence). The V end was cut by 5 bases, the J end by 1 base, with 7 bases between. The CDR3 DNA sequence: TGCAGTGCTCGATGGGGCACAGATACGCAGTATTTT. As protein: CSARWGTDTQYF.

V and J are TRBV4-3 and TRBJ2-5; 8 bases fit TRBD2. The V gene's germline CDR1 is LGHNA and CDR2 YSLEER. J gave up 5 bases and V 1 base, and 12 bases lay outside the gene matches. This CDR3 comprises 17 residues. CDR3 in DNA: TGCGCCAGCAGCCAAGTGGTCTCGGCGGGAGGAGCTGAGACCCAGTACTTC. It encodes CASSQVVSAGGAETQYF.

This clonotype is labeled medium-sized. The chain couples TRBV5-5 to TRBJ2-1; D remains ambiguous. Germline V gene data show CDR1 as SGHKS and CDR2 as YYEKEE (reference sequence). This CDR3 region has 15 residues. Trimming removed 1 base at V and 7 bases at J, with 15 bases between. The CDR3 loop is CASSLSVATTNEQFF. As DNA, the CDR3 is TGTGCCAGCAGCTTGAGCGTCGCGACAACGAATGAGCAGTTCTTC.